This T cell receptor (beta chain) was identified during a study of CD8 T cells in Susac syndrome. Study-wide findings and caveats: The relatively small number of individuals in the TCR sequencing and HLA analysis was acknowledged by the study.

Trimming left V 2 bases short and J 9 bases short, with 16 bases between. Germline V gene lookup returns CDR1 DFQATT and CDR2 SNEGSKA (reference sequence). The CDR3 contains 13 residues. To note about this clonotype: Its antigen is not identified.

RNA amounts of about 0.5 to 1 ug underwent reverse transcription with random hexamers. An immunoSEQ multiplex PCR generated amplified TCR beta CDR3 products spanning 54 Vbeta and 13 Jbeta. In TCRdb, the immunoSEQ multiplex PCR reads were re-called with MiXCR into one record per CDR3 protein. The sample holds a few hundred thousand distinct CDR3 sequences; about 88% are singletons and the top ten take about 0.17%. The multiple sclerosis controls consisted of treatment-naive patients with relapsing-remitting disease, either stable or active. In contrast to the negatively isolated CD8+ and CD4+ T cells, TEMRA cells were FACS-enriched.

Sequenced input: CD8+ T cells from PBMCs. The clonotype was recovered from a human donor with multiple sclerosis. The chain joins TRBV20-1 to TRBJ1-2; no clear D. The CDR3 coding sequence is TGCAGTGCTAGACCCCCAGGTGAAATGAGCTACACCTTC. Encoded protein: CSARPPGEMSYTF.